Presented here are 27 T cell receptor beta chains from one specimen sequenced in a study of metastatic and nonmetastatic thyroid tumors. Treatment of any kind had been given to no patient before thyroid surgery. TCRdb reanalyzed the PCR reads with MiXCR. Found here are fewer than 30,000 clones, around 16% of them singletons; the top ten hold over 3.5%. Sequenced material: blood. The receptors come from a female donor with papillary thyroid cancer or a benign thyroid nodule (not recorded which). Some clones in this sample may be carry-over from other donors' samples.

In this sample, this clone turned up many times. The CDR3 DNA is TGTGCCAGCAGCTTATCGGGACTTTATTCCAATGAGCAGTTCTTC. Its protein is CASSLSGLYSNEQFF. The V gene is TRBV7-9, the J gene TRBJ2-1, with D maybe TRBD2 (6 bases). In germline, CDR1 is SEHNR, CDR2 FQNEAQ (reference sequence). The ends were cut back, 2 bases at V and 6 bases at J, with 14 bases in the middle. The length of the CDR3 is 15 residues.

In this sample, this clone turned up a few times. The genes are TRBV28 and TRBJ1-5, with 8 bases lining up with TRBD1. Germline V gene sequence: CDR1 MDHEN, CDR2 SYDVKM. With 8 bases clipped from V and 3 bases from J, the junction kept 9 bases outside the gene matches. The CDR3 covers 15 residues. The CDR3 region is CASPETGAPNQPQHF. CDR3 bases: TGTGCCAGCCCCGAGACAGGGGCGCCCAATCAGCCCCAGCATTTT.

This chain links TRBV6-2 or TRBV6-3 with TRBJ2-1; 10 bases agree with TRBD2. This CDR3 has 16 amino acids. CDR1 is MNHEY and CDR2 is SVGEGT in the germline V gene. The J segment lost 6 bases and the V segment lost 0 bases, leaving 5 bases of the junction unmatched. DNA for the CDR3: TGTGCCAGCAGTTACTCACCAGCGGGAGGGCCCAATGAGCAGTTCTTC. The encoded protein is CASSYSPAGGPNEQFF.

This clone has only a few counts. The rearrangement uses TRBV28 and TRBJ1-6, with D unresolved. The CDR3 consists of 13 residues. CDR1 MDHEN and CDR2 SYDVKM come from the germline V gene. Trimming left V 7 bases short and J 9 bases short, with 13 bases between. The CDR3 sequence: CASIGPRRSPLHF. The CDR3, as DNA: TGTGCCAGCATCGGCCCGCGCCGTTCACCCCTCCACTTT.

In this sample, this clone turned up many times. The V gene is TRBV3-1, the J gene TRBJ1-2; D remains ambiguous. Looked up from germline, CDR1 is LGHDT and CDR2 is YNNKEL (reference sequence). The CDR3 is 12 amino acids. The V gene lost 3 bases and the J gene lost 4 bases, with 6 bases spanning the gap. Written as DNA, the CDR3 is TGTGCCAGCAGCCAGACCATCTATGGCTACACCTTC. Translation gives CASSQTIYGYTF.

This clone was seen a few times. The CDR3 DNA follows: TGTGCCTGGAGTGAAGGAATCCAAGAGACCCAGTACTTC. Its translation is CAWSEGIQETQYF. The chain carries TRBV30 and TRBJ2-5, with D hard to call. CDR3 length: 13 residues. Germline lookup yields CDR1 GTSNPN and CDR2 SVGIG (reference sequence). V was shortened by 1 base and J by 1 base, with 7 bases between the two germline ends.

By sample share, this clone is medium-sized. CDR3 coding DNA: TGTGCCAGCAGTTTGTTCTTCTACGAGCAGTACTTC. It codes for CASSLFFYEQYF. This rearrangement joins TRBV12-3 or TRBV12-4 to TRBJ2-7, with D unresolved. V was pared by 3 bases and J by 3 bases, with 6 bases between. The CDR3 has 12 residues.

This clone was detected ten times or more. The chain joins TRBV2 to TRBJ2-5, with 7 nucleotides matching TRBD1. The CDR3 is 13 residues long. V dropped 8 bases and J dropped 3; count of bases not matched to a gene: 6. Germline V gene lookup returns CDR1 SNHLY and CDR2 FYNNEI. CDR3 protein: CASRRTGKETQYF. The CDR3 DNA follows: TGTGCCAGCCGTCGGACAGGCAAAGAGACCCAGTACTTC.

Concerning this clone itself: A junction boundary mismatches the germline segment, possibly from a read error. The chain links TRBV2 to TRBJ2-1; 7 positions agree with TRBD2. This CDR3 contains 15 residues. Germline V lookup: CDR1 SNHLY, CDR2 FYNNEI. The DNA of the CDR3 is TGTGCCAGCGACCGACTAGCAATACCTAACAATGAGCAATTCTTC. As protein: CASDRLAIPNNEQFF. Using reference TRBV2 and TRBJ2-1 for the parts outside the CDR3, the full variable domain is EPEVTQTPSHQVTQMGQEVILRCVPISNHLYFYWYRQILGQKVEFLVSFYNNEISEKSEIFDDQFSVERPDGSNFTLKIRSTKLEDSAMYFCASDRLAIPNNEQFFGPGTRLTVL.

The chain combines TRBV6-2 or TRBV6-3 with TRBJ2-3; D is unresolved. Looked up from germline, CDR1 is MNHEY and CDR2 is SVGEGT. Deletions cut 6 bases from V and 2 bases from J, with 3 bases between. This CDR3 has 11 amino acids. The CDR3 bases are TGTGCCAGCAGAAACACAGATACGCAGTATTTT. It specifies CASRNTDTQYF.

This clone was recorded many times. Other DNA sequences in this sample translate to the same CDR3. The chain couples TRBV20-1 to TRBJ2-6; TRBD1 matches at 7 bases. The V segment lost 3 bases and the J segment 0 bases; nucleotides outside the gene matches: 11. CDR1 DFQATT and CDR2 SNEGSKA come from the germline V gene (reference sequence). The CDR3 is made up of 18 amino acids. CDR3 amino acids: CSARELGQAPSGANVLTF. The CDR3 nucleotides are TGCAGTGCTAGGGAATTAGGACAGGCTCCCTCTGGGGCCAACGTCCTGACTTTC.

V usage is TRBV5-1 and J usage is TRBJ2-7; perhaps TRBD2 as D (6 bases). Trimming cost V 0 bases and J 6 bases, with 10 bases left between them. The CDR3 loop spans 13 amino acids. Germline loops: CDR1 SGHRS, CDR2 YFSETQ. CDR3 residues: CASSLAGVGEQYF. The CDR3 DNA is TGCGCCAGCAGCTTGGCGGGAGTGGGCGAGCAGTACTTC. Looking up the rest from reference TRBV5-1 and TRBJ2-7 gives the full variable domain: KAGVTQTPRYLIKTRGQQVTLSCSPISGHRSVSWYQQTPGQGLQFLFEYFSETQRNKGNFPGRFSGRQFSNSRSEMNVSTLELGDSALYLCASSLAGVGEQYFGPGTRLTVT.

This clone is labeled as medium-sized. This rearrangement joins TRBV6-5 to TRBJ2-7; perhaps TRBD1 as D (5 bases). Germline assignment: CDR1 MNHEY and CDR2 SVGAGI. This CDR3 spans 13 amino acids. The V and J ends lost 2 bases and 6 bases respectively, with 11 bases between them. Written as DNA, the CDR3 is TGTGCCAGCAGTTACAGGGGTTCGGGCGAGCAGTACTTC. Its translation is CASSYRGSGEQYF.

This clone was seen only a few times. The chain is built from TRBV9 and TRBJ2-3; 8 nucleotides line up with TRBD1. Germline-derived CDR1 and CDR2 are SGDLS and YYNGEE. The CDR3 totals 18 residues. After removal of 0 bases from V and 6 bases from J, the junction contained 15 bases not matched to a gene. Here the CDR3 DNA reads TGTGCCAGCAGCGTAGGATCGAGGACAGGGTTGCGCGGGGATACGCAGTATTTT. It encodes CASSVGSRTGLRGDTQYF.

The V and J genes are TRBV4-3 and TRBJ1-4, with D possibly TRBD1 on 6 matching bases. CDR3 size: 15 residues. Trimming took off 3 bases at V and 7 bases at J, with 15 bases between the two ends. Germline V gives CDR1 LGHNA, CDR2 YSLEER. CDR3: CASSQGRGEGEKLFF. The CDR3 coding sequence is TGCGCCAGCAGCCAGGGCAGGGGAGAGGGTGAAAAACTGTTTTTT.

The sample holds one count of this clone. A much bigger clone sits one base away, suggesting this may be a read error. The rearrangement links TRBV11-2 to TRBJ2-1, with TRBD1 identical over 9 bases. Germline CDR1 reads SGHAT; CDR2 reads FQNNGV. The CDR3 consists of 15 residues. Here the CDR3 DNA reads TGTACCAGCAGCCGCCGGGACAGGGTTTACAATGAGCAGTTCTTC. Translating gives CTSSRRDRVYNEQFF.

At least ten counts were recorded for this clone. The CDR3 nucleotides are TGCGCCAGCAGCCGGGGGGGACAATCTAGCACAGATACGCAGTATTTT. As protein: CASSRGGQSSTDTQYF. This chain joins TRBV5-1 and TRBJ2-3; TRBD2 matches 8 bases. Losses at the gene ends were 4 bases for V and 0 bases for J; bases not matched to a gene: 7. Germline V gene sequence: CDR1 SGHRS, CDR2 YFSETQ. CDR3 length equals 16 residues.

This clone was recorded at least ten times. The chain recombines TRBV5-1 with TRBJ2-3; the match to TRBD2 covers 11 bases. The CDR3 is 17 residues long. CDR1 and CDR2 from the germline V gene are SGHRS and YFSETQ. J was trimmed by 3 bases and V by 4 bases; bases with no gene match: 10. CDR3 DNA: TGCGCCAGCAGCAAGGGGACTAGCGGAGACAGAACAGATACGCAGTATTTT. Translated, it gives CASSKGTSGDRTDTQYF.

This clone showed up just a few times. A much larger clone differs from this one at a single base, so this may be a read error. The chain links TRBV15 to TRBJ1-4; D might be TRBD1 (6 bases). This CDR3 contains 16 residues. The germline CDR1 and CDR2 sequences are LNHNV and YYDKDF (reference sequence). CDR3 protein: CATSRGQWGAREKLLF. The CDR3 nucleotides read TGTGCCACCAGCAGAGGACAATGGGGGGCGAGGGAAAAACTGCTTTTT.

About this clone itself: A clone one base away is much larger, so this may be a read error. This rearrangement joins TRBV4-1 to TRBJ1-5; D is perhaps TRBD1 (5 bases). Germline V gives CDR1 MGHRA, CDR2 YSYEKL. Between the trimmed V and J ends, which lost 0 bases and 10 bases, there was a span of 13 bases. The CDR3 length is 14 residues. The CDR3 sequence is CASSQEDSGHPQHF. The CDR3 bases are TGCGCCAGCAGCCAAGAAGATTCAGGACATCCCCAGCATTTT.

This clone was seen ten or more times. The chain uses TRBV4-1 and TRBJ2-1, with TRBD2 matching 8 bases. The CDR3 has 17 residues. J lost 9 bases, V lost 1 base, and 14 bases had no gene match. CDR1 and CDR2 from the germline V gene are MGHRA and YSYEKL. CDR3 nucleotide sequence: TGCGCCAGCAGCCAAGGGGTGGGGACTAGAGATTTCGGTGAGCAGTTCTTC. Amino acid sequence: CASSQGVGTRDFGEQFF.

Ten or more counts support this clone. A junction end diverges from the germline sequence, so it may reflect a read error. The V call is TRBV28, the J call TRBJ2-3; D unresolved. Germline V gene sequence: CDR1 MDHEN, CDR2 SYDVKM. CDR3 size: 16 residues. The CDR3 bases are TGTGCCGGCAGTGCCCTTAAGAGCGCCGGCACAGATACGCAGTATTTT. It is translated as CAGSALKSAGTDTQYF.

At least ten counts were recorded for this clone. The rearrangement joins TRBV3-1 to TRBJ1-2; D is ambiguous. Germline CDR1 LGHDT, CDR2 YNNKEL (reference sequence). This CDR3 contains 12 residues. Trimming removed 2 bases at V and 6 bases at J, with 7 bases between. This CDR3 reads CASSQRENGYTF. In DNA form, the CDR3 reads TGTGCCAGCAGCCAACGAGAGAATGGCTACACCTTC.

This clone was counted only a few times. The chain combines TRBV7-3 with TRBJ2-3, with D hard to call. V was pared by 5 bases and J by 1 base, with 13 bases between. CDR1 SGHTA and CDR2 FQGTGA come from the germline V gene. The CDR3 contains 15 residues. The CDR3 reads CASSPDSGGTDTQYF. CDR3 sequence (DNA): TGTGCCAGCAGCCCCGACTCGGGTGGCACAGATACGCAGTATTTT.

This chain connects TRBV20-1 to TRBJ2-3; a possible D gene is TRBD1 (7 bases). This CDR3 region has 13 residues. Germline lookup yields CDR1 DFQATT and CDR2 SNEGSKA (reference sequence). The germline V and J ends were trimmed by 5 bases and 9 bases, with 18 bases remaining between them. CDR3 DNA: TGCAGTGCTTATGGACAGGACTACTCAACGCAGTATTTT. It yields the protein CSAYGQDYSTQYF.

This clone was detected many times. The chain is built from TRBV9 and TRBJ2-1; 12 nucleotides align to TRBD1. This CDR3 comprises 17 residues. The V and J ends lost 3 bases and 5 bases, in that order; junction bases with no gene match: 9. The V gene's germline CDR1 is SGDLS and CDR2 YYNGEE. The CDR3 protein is CASSAVSRDRGHNEQFF. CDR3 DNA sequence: TGTGCCAGCAGCGCCGTTTCCAGGGACAGGGGGCACAATGAGCAGTTCTTC.

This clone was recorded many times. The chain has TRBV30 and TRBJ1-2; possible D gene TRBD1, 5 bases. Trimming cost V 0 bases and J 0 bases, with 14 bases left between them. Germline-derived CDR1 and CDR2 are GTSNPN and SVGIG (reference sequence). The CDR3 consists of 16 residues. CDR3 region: CAWSVVGQGTNYGYTF. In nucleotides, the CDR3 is TGTGCCTGGAGTGTGGTGGGGCAGGGAACTAACTATGGCTACACCTTC.